Below are 5 T cell receptor beta chains sequenced from a single sample in a study of blood T cell repertoires in COVID-19. Sequencing used immunoSEQ multiplex PCR; TCRdb keeps in-frame clones, though not all of them. The profile shows 150,000 to 200,000 clones, approximately 82% of them singletons. The sequenced sample consisted of peripheral blood. These receptors originate from a woman aged 80 or over with acute or convalescent COVID-19.

This clone was picked up one time. The gene calls are TRBV20-1 and TRBJ2-3; D perhaps matches TRBD2 (5 bases). The germline gives CDR1 DFQATT, CDR2 SNEGSKA (reference sequence). V was trimmed by 3 bases and J by 1 base, leaving 11 bases between them. The CDR3 has 14 residues. The CDR3 spells CSASPAARTDTQYF. The CDR3 region has the DNA TGCAGTGCTAGTCCAGCGGCTCGCACAGATACGCAGTATTTT.

The chain links TRBV7-9 to TRBJ2-1, with 15 bases aligning to TRBD2. This CDR3 has 15 amino acids. Germline assignment: CDR1 SEHNR and CDR2 FQNEAQ (reference sequence). Trimming cost V 4 bases and J 9 bases; bases outside gene matches: 4. In DNA, the CDR3 is TGTGCCAGCAGCTGGGGACTAGCGGGAGGAGGTGAGCAGTTCTTC. It translates to CASSWGLAGGGEQFF. Based on the CDR3 plus reference TRBV7-9 and TRBJ2-1, the full variable domain is DTGVSQNPRHKITKRGQNVTFRCDPISEHNRLYWYRQTLGQGPEFLTYFQNEAQLEKSRLLSDRFSAERPKGSFSTLEIQRTEQGDSAMYLCASSWGLAGGGEQFFGPGTRLTVL.

The chain recombines TRBV30 with TRBJ2-1; TRBD1 aligns across 9 bases. The CDR3 is 15 amino acids. The V gene end was trimmed by 2 bases and the J gene end by 4 bases; junction bases not matched to a gene: 6. Germline V gene lookup returns CDR1 GTSNPN and CDR2 SVGIG (reference sequence). CDR3 residues: CAWSQTGTGYNEQFF. Written as DNA, the CDR3 is TGTGCCTGGAGTCAAACCGGGACAGGGTACAATGAGCAGTTCTTC.

The rearrangement uses TRBV2 and TRBJ1-5; a possible D gene is TRBD1 (5 bases). CDR3 length equals 15 residues. The V and J ends lost 4 bases and 8 bases respectively, with 18 bases between them. CDR1 SNHLY and CDR2 FYNNEI come from the germline V gene. Here the CDR3 DNA reads TGTGCCAGCAGTGGCGACATCGGCGGAGGGGAGCCCCAGCATTTT. Its protein product is CASSGDIGGGEPQHF.

V gene TRBV4-1 combines with J gene TRBJ2-1, with 7 positions matching TRBD2. The CDR3 sequence is 16 residues long. The germline V gene encodes CDR1 MGHRA and CDR2 YSYEKL. The V segment lost 1 base and the J segment 5 bases; nucleotides outside the gene matches: 8. CDR3 residues: CASSQGPRDYDNEQFF. Written as DNA, the CDR3 is TGCGCCAGCAGCCAAGGACCCCGGGACTACGACAATGAGCAGTTCTTC.